What follows is one TCR beta chain and its context. The sample originates from a study of cytomegalovirus exposure and HLA in healthy donors. Trimming took 6 bases from V and 6 from J, leaving 9 bases between them. Germline V gene lookup returns CDR1 SGHVS and CDR2 FQNEAQ. This CDR3 has 11 residues. It was with 60 Vbeta and 13 Jbeta primers that the PCR ran. TCRdb keeps only in-frame clones here, not all; method: immunoSEQ multiplex PCR. Recorded here are about 190,000 clones; the top ten clones represent around 0.95%. The TCR was taken from a young woman in good health and CMV-seropositive. The chain recombines TRBV7-8 with TRBJ2-7, with TRBD2 as a possible D gene (5 bases). The sequencing sample was made of PBMCs. The CDR3 region has the DNA TGTGCCAGCAGAGGAGGCGGCGAGCAGTACTTC. The encoded protein is CASRGGGEQYF.